This record concerns one T cell receptor beta chain sequence. The antigen remains undetermined. At the DNA level, this CDR3 is encoded by other sequences in the same sample as well. The data belong to a study of shared clonotypes between healthy human individuals. Study-wide findings and caveats: A reduction in generation probabilities was seen for non-shared clonotypes relative to those shared by all four donors.

The CDR3 length is 14 residues. The germline V and J ends were trimmed by 0 bases and 1 base, with 6 bases remaining between them. CDR1 is MNHNS and CDR2 is SASEGT in the germline V gene. Clones were sequenced by immunoSEQ multiplex PCR, and TCRdb holds only the in-frame ones, with some missing. The sample lists around 2,000,000 clones, 90% to 95% occurring once. The TCR sequence derives from a man younger than 35 in good health. The V and J genes are TRBV6-1 and TRBJ1-1; D gene ambiguous. Sequenced material: naive CD4+ T cells sorted from blood. The subset: CD45RA+ positively selected. The CDR3 here is CASSEAAGNTEAFF. DNA for the CDR3: TGTGCCAGCAGTGAAGCAGCAGGGAACACTGAAGCTTTCTTT.